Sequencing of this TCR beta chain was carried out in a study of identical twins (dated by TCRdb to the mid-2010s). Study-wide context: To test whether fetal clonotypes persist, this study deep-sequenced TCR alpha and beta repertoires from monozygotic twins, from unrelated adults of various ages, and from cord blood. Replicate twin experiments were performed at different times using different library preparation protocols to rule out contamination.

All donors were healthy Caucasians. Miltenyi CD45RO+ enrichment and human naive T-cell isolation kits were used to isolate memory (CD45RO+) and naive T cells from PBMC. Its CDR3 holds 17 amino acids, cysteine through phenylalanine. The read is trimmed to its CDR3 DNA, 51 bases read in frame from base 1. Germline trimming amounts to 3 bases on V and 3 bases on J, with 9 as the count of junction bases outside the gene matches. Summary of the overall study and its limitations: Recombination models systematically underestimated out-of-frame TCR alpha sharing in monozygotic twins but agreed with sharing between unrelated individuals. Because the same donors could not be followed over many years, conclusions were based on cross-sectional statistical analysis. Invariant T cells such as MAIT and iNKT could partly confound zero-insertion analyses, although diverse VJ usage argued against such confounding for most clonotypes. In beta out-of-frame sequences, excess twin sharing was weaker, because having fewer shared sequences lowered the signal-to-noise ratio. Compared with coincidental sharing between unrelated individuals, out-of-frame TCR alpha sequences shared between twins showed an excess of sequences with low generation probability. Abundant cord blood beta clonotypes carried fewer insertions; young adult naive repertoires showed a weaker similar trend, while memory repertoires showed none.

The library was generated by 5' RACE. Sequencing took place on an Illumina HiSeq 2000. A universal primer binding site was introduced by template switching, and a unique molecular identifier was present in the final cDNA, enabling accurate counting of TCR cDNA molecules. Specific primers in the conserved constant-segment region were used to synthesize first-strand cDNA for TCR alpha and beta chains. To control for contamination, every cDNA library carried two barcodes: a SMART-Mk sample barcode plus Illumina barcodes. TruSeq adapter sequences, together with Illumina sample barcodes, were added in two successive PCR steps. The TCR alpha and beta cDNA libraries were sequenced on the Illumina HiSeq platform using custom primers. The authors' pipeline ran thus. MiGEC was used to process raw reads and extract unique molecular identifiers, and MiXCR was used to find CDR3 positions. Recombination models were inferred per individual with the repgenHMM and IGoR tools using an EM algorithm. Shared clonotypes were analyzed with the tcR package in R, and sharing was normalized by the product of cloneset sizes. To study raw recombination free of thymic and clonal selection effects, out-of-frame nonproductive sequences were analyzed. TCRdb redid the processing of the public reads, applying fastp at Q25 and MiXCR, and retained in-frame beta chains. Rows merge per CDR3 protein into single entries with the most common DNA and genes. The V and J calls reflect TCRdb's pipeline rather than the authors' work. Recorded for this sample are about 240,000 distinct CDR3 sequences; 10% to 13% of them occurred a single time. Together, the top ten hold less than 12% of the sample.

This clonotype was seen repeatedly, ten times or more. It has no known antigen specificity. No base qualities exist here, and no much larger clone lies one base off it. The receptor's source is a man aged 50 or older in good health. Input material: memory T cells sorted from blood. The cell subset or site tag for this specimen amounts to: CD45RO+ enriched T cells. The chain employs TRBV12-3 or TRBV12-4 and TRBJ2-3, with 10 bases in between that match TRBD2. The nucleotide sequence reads TGTGCCAGCAGTTTTCAGTGGCTAGCGGGAGTTACAGATACGCAGTATTTT. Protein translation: CASSFQWLAGVTDTQYF.